One T cell receptor (beta chain) is described in this entry. Antigen unknown. CDR1 SGHNT and CDR2 YYREEE come from the germline V gene (reference sequence). With V trimmed by 4 bases and J by 5 bases, 8 bases remained unmatched. CDR3 length: 16 residues. This sample stems from a study of shared clonotypes between healthy human individuals. The study's findings and limits: Investigators collected only blood, and repertoires in tissues likely differ.

TCRdb's copy holds only in-frame clones and misses some; the assay was immunoSEQ multiplex PCR. The data show about 480,000 clones, over 75% seen once. The clonotype comes from a woman in her thirties or forties in good health. Some clones in this sample may be carry-over from other donors' samples. The sequenced sample consisted of PBMCs. This sequence joins TRBV5-4 and TRBJ2-5; 13 nucleotides line up with TRBD2. The CDR3 loop reads CASSQTSGRPEETQYF. In DNA, the CDR3 is TGTGCCAGCAGCCAGACTAGCGGGAGGCCGGAGGAGACCCAGTACTTC.